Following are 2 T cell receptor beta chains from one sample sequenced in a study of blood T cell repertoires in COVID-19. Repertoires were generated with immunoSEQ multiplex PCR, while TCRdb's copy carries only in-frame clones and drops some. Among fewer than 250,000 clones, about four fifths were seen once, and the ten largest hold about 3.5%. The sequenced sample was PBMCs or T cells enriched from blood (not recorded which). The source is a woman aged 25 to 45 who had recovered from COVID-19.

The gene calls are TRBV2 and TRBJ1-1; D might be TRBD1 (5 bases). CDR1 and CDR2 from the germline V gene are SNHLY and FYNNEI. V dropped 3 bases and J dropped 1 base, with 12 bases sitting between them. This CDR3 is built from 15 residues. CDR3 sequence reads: CASSEETARNTEAFF. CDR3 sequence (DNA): TGTGCCAGCAGTGAGGAGACAGCTAGGAACACTGAAGCTTTCTTT. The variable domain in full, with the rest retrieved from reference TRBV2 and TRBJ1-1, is EPEVTQTPSHQVTQMGQEVILRCVPISNHLYFYWYRQILGQKVEFLVSFYNNEISEKSEIFDDQFSVERPDGSNFTLKIRSTKLEDSAMYFCASSEETARNTEAFFGQGTRLTVV.

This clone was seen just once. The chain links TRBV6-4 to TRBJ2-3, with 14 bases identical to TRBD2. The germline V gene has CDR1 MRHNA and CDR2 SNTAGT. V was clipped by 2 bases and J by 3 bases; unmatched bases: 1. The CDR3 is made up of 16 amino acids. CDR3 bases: TGTGCCAGCAGTGACGGGACTAGCGGGGGTACAGATACGCAGTATTTT. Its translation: CASSDGTSGGTDTQYF.